This T cell receptor beta chain was captured by sequencing in a study of T cell responses to AZD1222 COVID-19 vaccine. TCRdb's table, derived via immunoSEQ multiplex PCR, lists solely in-frame clones and lacks some. The sample has fewer than 250,000 clones; 85% to 95% are singletons. General study points: Nearly half of spike-specific TCRs reportedly target unmutated variant regions. Receipt of two AZD1222 doses was followed by a rise in Spike-specific TCR breadth and depth. Donors were largely white British and mainly female; clonal diversity was possibly underestimated. Repertoire sampling was restricted to post-peak T cell response timepoints.

With 6 bases removed from V and 3 bases from J, the gap between germline ends came to 8 bases. The CDR3 length is 12 residues. This clone was observed a single time. Its antigen is not identified. The same CDR3 arises from other DNA sequences in this sample as well. The specimen comprised peripheral blood, sampled on day 0 of AZD1222 vaccination. The chain recombines TRBV12-3 or TRBV12-4 with TRBJ1-1; D not certain. The source is an adult in good health. The DNA of the CDR3 is TGTGCCAGCAGGCTTCTAGACACTGAAGCTTTCTTT. Its protein is CASRLLDTEAFF.